The T cell receptor beta chain described here comes from a study of CD8 T cells in ankylosing spondylitis (dated by TCRdb to about 2017). Turning to the overall study: The study set out to find disease-linked TCR variants by profiling T cell receptor beta repertoires in ankylosing spondylitis patients and healthy donors. Peripheral blood was sampled, and synovial fluid was also collected from ankylosing spondylitis patients. In total, the full study cohort was made up of 95 to 110 healthy donors and some 26 ankylosing spondylitis patients. What the research found in general, with its limitations: A CD8+ phenotype was shown by the disease-linked clones, which were found at relatively low frequencies in peripheral blood. Blood from ankylosing spondylitis patients appeared to be characterized by a TCR beta motif composed of roughly 8 highly homologous amino acid variants. Some motif variants were previously reported in synovial fluid and blood of reactive arthritis patients, suggesting common disease-initiation mechanisms. The disease-linked clones were reported to be significantly enriched in matched synovial fluid samples from ankylosing spondylitis patients.

The V end gives up 4 bases and the J end 3 bases, leaving 3 bases in the junction not matched to a gene. The CDR3 runs 16 residues from the cysteine to the phenylalanine. Only the CDR3 DNA is retained, 48 bases long and in frame from the first base. According to the germline V gene (reference sequence), CDR1 reads LGHDT and CDR2 reads YNNKEL. This clonotype appeared many times. Its antigen is unknown. No base-level quality is on record; no much larger clone is a single base apart. The sequencer listed for this sample is Illumina HiSeq 2500. Quantitative 5'-RACE with molecular barcodes was the method used to prepare the TCR beta libraries. The original pipeline was this. A new computational method based on a probabilistic model of VDJ rearrangement was used to identify disease-linked TCR variants. TCRdb redid the processing of the public reads, applying fastp at Q25 and MiXCR, and retained in-frame beta chains. A single entry per CDR3 protein holds the most common genes and DNA from its merged rows. TCRdb's processing, not the study's, gives the V and J calls here. The sample has about 540,000 distinct CDR3 sequences on record, approximately 11% of them singletons. In total, the top ten clones hold around 6.8% of the sample.

The chain couples TRBV3-1 to TRBJ2-1, with 13 bases matching TRBD2. Source material: blood, either unsorted or a sorted T cell fraction (not recorded which). The sequence was collected from a male donor with ankylosing spondylitis. The CDR3 region reads CASSPLAGGYYNEQFF. The sequence in DNA is TGTGCCAGCAGCCCACTAGCGGGAGGGTACTACAATGAGCAGTTCTTC.